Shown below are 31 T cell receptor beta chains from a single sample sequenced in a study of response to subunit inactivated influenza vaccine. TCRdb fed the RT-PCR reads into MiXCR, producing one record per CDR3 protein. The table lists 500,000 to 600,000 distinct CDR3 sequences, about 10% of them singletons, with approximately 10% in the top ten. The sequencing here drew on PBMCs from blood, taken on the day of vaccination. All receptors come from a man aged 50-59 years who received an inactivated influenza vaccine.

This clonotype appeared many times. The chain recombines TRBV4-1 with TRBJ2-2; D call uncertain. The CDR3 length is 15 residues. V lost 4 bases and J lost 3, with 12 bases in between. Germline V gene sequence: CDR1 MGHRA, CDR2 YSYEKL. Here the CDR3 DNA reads TGCGCCAGCAGCCCCGACCGGCTTCACACCGGGGAGCTGTTTTTT. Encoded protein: CASSPDRLHTGELFF.

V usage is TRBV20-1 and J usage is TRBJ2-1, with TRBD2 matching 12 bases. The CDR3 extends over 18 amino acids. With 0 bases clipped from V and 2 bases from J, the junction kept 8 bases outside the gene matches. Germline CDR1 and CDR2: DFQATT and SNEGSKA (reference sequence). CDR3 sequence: CSARDLGLAGRTYNEQFF. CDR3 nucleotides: TGCAGTGCTAGAGATCTAGGACTAGCGGGGAGAACCTACAATGAGCAGTTCTTC.

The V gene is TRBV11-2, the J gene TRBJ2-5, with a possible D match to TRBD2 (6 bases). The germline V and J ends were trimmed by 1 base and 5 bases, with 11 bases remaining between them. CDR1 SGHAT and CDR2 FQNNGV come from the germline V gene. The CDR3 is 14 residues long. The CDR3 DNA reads TGTGCCAGCAGCTTAGGGGGGGTCCGGGAGACCCAGTACTTC. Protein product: CASSLGGVRETQYF.

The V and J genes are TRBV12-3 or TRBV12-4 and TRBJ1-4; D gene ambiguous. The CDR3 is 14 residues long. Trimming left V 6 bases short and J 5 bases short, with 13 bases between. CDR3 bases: TGTGCCAGCAGACCAACGTCGGGAAATGAAAAACTGTTTTTT. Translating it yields CASRPTSGNEKLFF.

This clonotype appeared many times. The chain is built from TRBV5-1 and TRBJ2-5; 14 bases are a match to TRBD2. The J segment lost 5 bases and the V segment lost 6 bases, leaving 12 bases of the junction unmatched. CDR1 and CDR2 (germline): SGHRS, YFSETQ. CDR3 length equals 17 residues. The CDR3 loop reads CASTRPGLAGDSETQYF. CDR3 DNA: TGCGCCAGCACAAGACCGGGACTAGCGGGGGATTCGGAGACCCAGTACTTC.

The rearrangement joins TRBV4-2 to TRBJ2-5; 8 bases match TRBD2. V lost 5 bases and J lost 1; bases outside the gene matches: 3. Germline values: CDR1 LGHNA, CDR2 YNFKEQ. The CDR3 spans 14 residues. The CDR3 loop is CASSRLAIQETQYF. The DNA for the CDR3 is TGTGCCAGCAGCAGACTAGCGATCCAAGAGACCCAGTACTTC.

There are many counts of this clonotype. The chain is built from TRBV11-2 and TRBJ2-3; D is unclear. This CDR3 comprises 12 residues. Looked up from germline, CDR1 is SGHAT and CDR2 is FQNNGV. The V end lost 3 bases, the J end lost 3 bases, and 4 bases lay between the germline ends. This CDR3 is CASSFMTDTQYF. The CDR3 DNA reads TGTGCCAGCAGCTTTATGACAGATACGCAGTATTTT.

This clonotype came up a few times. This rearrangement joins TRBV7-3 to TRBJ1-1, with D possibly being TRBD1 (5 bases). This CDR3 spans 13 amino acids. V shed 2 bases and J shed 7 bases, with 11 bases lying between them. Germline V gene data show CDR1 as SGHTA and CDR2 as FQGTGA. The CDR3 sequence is CASSLARENEAFF. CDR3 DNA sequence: TGTGCCAGCAGCTTAGCCAGGGAAAATGAAGCTTTCTTT.

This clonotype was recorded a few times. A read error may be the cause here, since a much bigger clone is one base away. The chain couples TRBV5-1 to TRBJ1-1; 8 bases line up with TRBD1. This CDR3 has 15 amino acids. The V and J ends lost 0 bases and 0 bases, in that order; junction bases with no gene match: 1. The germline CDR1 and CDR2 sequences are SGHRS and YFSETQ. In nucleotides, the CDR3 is TGCGCCAGCAGCTTGGAGACAGGGGTGAACACTGAAGCTTTCTTT. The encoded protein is CASSLETGVNTEAFF.

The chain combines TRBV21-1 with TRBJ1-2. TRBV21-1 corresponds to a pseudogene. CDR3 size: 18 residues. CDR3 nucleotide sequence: TGTGCCAGCAGCAAAGGGAAGACGGCGGGAGGGGGGGATTATGGCTACACCTTC. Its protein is CASSKGKTAGGGDYGYTF.

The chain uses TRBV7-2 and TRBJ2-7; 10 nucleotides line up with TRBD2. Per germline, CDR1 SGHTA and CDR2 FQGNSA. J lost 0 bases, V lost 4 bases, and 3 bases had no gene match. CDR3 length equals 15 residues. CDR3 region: CASSSLAGFSYEQYF. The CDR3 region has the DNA TGTGCCAGCAGCTCACTAGCGGGGTTCTCCTACGAGCAGTACTTC.

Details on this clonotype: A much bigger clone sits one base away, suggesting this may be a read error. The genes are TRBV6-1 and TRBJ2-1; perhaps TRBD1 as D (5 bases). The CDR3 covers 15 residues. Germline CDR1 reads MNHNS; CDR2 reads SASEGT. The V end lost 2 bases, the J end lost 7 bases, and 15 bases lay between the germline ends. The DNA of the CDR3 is TGTGCCAGCAGTGAAAGACAGTGCGGTTGGAATGAGCAGTTCTTC. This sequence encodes CASSERQCGWNEQFF.

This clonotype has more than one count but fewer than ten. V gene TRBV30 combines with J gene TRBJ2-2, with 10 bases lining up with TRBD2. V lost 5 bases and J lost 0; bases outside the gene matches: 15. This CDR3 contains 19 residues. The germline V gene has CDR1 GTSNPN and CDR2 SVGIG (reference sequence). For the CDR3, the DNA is TGTGCCTGGCCCAGGAGTTGGGCTAGCGGGAGAGCGAACACCGGGGAGCTGTTTTTT. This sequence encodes CAWPRSWASGRANTGELFF.

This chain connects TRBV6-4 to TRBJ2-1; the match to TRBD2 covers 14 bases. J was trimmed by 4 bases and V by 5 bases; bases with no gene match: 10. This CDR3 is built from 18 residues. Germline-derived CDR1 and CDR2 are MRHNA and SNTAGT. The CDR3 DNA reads TGTGCCAGCAGTCGGACTAGCGGGGGGACCTACTTATACAATGAGCAGTTCTTC. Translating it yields CASSRTSGGTYLYNEQFF.

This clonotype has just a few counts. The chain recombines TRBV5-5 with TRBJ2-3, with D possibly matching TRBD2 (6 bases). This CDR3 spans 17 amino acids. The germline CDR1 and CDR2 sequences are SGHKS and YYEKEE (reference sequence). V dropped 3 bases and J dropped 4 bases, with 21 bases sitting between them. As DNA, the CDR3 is TGTGCCAGCAGCTCCCAAAGACTAGGAGCCTTGCCAGATACGCAGTATTTT. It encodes CASSSQRLGALPDTQYF.

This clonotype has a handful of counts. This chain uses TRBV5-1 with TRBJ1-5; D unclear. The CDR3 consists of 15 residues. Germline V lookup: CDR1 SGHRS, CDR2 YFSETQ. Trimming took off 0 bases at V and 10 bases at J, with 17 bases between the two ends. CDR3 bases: TGCGCCAGCAGCTTGGACAGCCCCCAAGGTGGACCCCAGCATTTT. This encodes CASSLDSPQGGPQHF. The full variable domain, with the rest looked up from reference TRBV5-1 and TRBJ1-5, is KAGVTQTPRYLIKTRGQQVTLSCSPISGHRSVSWYQQTPGQGLQFLFEYFSETQRNKGNFPGRFSGRQFSNSRSEMNVSTLELGDSALYLCASSLDSPQGGPQHFGDGTRLSIL.

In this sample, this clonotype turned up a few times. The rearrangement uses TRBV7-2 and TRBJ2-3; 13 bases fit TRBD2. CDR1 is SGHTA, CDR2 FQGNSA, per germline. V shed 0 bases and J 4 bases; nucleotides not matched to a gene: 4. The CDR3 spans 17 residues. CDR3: CASSLARLAGGADTQYF. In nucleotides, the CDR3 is TGTGCCAGCAGCTTAGCCCGACTAGCGGGGGGAGCAGATACGCAGTATTTT. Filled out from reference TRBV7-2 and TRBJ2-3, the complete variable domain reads GAGVSQSPSNKVTEKGKDVELRCDPISGHTALYWYRQSLGQGLEFLIYFQGNSAPDKSGLPSDRFSAERTGGSVSTLTIQRTQQEDSAVYLCASSLARLAGGADTQYFGPGTRLTVL.

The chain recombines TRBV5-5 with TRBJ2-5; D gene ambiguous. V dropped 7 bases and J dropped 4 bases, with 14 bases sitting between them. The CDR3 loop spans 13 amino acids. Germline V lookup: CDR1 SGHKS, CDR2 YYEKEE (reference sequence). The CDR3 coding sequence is TGTGCCAGCGGCGCCCTCTGGGTAGAGACCCAGTACTTC. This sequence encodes CASGALWVETQYF.

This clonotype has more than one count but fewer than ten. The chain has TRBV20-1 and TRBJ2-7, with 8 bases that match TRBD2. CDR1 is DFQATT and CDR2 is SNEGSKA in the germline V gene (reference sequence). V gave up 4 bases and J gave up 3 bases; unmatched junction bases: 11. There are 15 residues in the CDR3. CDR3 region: CSATTGTRRNYEQYF. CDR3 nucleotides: TGCAGTGCTACTACCGGGACTAGGAGAAACTACGAGCAGTACTTC.

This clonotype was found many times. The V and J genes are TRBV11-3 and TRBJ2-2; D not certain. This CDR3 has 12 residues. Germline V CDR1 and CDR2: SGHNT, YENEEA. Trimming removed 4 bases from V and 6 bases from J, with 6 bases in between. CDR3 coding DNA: TGTGCCAGCAGCTCGTTCCCCGGGGAGCTGTTTTTT. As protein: CASSSFPGELFF.

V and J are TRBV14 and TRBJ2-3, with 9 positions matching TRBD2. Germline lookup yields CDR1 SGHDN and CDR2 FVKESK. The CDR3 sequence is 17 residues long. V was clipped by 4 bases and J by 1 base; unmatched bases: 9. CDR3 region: CASSPSAGGLGTDTQYF. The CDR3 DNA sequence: TGTGCCAGCAGCCCGTCTGCGGGAGGGCTTGGCACAGATACGCAGTATTTT. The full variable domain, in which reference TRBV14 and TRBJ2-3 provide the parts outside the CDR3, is EAGVTQFPSHSVIEKGQTVTLRCDPISGHDNLYWYRRVMGKEIKFLLHFVKESKQDESGMPNNRFLAERTGGTYSTLKVQPAELEDSGVYFCASSPSAGGLGTDTQYFGPGTRLTVL.

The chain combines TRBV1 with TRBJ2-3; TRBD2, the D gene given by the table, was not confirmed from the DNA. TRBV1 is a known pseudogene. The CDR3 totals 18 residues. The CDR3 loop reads CTSSHLAGGGVHTDTQYF. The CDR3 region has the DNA TGTACCAGCAGTCATCTAGCGGGAGGAGGGGTACACACAGATACGCAGTATTTT.

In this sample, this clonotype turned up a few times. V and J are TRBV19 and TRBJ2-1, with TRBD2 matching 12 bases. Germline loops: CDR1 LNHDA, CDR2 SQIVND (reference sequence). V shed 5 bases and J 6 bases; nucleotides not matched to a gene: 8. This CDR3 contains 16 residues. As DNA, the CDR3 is TGTGCCAGTAGTCGGTATCTAGCGGGAGGGATCAATGAGCAGTTCTTC. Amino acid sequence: CASSRYLAGGINEQFF.

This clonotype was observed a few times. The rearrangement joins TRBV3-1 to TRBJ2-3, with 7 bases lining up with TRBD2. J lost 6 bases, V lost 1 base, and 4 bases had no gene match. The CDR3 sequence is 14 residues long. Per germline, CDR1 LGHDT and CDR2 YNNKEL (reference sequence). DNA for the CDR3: TGTGCCAGCAGCCAAGCACATAGCGGGGATACGCAGTATTTT. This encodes CASSQAHSGDTQYF.

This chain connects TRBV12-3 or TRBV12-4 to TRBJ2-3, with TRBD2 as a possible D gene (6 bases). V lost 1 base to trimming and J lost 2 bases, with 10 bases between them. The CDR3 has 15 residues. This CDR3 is CASSLGTTYTDTQYF. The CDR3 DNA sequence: TGTGCCAGCAGTTTAGGGACTACCTACACAGATACGCAGTATTTT.

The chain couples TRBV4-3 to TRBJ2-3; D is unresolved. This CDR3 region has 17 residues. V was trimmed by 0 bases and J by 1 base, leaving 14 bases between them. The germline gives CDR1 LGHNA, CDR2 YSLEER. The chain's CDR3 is CASSQEASVIRTDTQYF. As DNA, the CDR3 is TGCGCCAGCAGCCAAGAGGCGAGCGTTATCCGCACAGATACGCAGTATTTT.

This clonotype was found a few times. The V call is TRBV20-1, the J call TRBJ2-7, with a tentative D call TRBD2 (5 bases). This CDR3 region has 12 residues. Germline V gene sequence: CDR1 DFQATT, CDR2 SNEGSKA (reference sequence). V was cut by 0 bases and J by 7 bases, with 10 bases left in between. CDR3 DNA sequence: TGCAGTGCTAGAGAGAGCGGCCGGGAGCAGTACTTC. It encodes CSARESGREQYF.

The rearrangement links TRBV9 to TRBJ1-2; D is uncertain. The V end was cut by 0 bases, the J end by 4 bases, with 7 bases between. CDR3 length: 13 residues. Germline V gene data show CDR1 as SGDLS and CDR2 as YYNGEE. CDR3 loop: CASSVDDAYGYTF. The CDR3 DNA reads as TGTGCCAGCAGCGTAGACGACGCCTATGGCTACACCTTC. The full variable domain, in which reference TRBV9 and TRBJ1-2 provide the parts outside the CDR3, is DSGVTQTPKHLITATGQRVTLRCSPRSGDLSVYWYQQSLDQGLQFLIQYYNGEERAKGNILERFSAQQFPDLHSELNLSSLELGDSALYFCASSVDDAYGYTFGSGTRLTVV.

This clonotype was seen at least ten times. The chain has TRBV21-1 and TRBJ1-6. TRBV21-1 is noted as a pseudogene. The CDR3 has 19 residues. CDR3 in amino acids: CASSKGEEQTKEITSPLHF. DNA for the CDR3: TGTGCCAGCAGCAAGGGGGAGGAACAGACTAAGGAGATCACTTCACCCCTCCACTTT.

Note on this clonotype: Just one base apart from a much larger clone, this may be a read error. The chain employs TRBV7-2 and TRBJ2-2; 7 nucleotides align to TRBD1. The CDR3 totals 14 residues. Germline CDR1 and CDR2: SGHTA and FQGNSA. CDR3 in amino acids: CASSNTGDTGELYF. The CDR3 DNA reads TGTGCCAGCAGCAATACAGGGGACACCGGGGAGCTGTATTTT.

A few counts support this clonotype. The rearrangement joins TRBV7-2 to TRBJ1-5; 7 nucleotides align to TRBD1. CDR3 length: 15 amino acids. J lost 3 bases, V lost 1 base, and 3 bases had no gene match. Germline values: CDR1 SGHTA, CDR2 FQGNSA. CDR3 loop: CASSLEGAVNQPQHF. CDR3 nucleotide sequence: TGTGCCAGCAGCTTAGAGGGGGCGGTCAATCAGCCCCAGCATTTT.